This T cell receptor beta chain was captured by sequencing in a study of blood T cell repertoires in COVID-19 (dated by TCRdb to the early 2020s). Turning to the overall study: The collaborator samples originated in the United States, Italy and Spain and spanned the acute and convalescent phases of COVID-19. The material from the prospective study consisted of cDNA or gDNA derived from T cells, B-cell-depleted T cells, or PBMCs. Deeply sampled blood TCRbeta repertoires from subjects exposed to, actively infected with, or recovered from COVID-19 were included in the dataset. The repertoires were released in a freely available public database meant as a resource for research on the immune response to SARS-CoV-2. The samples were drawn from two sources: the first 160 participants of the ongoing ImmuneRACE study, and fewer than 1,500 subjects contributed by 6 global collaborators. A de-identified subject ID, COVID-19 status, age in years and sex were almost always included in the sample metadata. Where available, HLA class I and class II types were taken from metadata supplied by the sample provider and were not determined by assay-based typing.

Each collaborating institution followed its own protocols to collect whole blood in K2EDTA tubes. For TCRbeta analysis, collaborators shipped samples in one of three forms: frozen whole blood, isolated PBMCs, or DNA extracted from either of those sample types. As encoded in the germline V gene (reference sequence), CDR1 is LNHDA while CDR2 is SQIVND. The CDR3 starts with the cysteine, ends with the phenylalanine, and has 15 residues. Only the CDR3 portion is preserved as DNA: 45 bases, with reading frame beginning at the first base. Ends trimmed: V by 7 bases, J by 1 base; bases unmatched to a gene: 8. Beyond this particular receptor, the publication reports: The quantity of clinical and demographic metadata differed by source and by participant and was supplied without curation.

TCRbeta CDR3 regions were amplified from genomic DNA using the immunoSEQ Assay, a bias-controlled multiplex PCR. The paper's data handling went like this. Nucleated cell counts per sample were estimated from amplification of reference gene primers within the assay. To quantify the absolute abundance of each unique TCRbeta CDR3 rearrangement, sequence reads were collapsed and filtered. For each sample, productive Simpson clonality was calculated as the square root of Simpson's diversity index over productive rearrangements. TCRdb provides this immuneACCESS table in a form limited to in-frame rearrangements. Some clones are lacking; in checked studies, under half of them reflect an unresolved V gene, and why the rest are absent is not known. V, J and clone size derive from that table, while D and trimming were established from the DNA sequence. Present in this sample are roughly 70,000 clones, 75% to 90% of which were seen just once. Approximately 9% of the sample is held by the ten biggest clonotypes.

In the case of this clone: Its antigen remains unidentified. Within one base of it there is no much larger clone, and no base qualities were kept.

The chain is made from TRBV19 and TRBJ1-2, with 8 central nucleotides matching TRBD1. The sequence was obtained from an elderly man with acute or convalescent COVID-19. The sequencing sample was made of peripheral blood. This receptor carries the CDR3 CASTAGTGINYGYTF. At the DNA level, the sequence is TGTGCCAGTACCGCCGGGACAGGAATTAACTATGGCTACACCTTC.